This TCR beta chain was sequenced during a study of CXCR3-negative and CXCR3-positive naive CD8 T cells. Study results and limitations: Researchers report that CXCR3-positive naive cells carry more hydrophobic TRB CDR3s than CXCR3-negative naive cells. Naive CXCR3-positive and CXCR3-negative cells shared similar TRBV-TRBJ usage, unlike memory cells.

Each CD8+ T cell subset was flow-sorted in triplicate. Every sort contained 300,000 cells. CD45RO-CCR7+CD27+CD95- was the phenotype of naive CD8+ T cells. 5' RACE that incorporated UMI labels was used to prepare the TRB cDNA libraries. From its re-call of the 5' RACE reads, TCRdb lists each CDR3 protein once, without DNA. The sample has 90,000 to 100,000 distinct CDR3 sequences. Of note for this clonotype: Antigen unknown.

Per the germline V gene, CDR1 is SQVTM and CDR2 is ANQGSEA. The CDR3 length is 12 residues. The receptor comes from a human donor in good health. Some clones in this sample may be carry-over from other donors' samples. V and J are TRBV29-1 and TRBJ2-1; no DNA is available, so the TRBD2 call from TCRdb remains unchecked. Input material: naive CXCR3- CD8+ T cells from blood. The sample's subset: CD45RO-CCR7+CD27+CD95- naive CD8+ T cells lacking CXCR3 (TNR3-). Here the CDR3 reads CSVAGPSDEQFF.